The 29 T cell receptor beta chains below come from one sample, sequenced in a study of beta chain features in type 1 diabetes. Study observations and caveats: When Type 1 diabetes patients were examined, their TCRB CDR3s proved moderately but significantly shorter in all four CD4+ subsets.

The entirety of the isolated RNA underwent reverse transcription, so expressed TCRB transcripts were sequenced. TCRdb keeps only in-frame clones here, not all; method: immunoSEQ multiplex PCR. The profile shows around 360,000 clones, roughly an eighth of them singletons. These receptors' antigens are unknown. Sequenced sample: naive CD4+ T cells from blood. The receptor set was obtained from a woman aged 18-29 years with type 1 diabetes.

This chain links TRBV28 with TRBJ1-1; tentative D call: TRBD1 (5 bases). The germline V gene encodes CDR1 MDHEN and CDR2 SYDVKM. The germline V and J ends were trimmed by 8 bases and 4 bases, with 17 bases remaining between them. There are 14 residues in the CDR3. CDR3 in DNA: TGTGCCAGCCCACCGCGGGCCGGGGGCACTGAAGCTTTCTTT. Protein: CASPPRAGGTEAFF. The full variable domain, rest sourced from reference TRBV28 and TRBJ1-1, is DVKVTQSSRYLVKRTGEKVFLECVQDMDHENMFWYRQDPGLGLRLIYFSYDVKMKEKGDIPEGYSVSREKKERFSLILESASTNQTSMYLCASPPRAGGTEAFFGQGTRLTVV.

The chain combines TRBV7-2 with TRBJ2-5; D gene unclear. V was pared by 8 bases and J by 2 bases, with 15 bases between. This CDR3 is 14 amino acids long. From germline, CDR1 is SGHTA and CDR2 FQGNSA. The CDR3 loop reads CASAPPGTQETQYF. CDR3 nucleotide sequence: TGTGCCAGCGCTCCCCCAGGCACGCAAGAGACCCAGTACTTC.

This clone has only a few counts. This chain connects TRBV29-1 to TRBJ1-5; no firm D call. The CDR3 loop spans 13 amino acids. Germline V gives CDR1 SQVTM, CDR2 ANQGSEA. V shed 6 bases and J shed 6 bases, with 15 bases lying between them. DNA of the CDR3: TGCAGCGTGCTAACAGCTCTCGGTCAGCCCCAGCATTTT. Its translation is CSVLTALGQPQHF.

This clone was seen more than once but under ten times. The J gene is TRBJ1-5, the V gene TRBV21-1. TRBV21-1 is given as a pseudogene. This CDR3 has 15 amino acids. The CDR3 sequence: CASWELAGEPKPQHF. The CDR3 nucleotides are TGTGCCAGCTGGGAGTTGGCGGGGGAACCAAAGCCCCAGCATTTT.

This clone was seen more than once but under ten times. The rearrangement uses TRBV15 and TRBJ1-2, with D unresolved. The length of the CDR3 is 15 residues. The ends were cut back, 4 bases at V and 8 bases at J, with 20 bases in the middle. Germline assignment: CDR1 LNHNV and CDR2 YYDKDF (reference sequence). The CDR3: CATSNRTGDVGGYTF. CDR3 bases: TGTGCCACCAGCAATAGGACCGGGGATGTAGGGGGCTACACCTTC.

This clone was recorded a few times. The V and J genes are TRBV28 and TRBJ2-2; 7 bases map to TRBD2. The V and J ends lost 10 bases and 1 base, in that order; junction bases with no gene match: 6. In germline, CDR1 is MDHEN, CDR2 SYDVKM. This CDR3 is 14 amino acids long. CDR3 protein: CATEGTKNTGELFF. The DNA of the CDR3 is TGTGCCACGGAAGGGACTAAGAACACCGGGGAGCTGTTTTTT.

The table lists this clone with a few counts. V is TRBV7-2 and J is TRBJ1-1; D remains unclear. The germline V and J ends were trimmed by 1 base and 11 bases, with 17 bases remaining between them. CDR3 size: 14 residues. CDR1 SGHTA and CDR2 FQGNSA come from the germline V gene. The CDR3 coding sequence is TGTGCCAGCAGCTTAGAAACCCCGGGAACTGGGGCTTTCTTT. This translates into CASSLETPGTGAFF.

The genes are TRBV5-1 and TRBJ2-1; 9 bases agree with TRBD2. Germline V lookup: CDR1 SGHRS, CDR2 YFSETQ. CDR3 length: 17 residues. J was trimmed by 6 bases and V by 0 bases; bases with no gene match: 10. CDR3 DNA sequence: TGCGCCAGCAGCTTGGCCCGCGCGGGGGGGCTCCTCAATGAGCAGTTCTTC. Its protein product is CASSLARAGGLLNEQFF.

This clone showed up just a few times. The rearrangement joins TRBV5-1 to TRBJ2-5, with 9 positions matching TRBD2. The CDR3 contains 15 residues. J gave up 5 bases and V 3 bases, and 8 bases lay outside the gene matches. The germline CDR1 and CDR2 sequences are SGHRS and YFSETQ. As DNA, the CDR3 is TGCGCCAGCAGCTCCGCTACGCGGGGGGGGGAGACCCAGTACTTC. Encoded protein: CASSSATRGGETQYF.

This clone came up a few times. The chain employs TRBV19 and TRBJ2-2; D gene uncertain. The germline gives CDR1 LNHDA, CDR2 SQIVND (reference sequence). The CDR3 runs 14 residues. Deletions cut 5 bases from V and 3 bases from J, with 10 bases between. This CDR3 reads CASSAPVDTGELFF. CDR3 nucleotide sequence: TGTGCCAGTAGTGCGCCGGTCGACACCGGGGAGCTGTTTTTT.

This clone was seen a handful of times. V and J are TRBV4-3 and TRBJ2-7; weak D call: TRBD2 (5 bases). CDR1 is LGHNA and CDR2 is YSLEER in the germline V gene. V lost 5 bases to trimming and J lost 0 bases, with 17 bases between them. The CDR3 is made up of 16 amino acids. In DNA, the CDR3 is TGCGCCAGCAGCAAGGGAGCCCAGGCCCCCTCCTACGAGCAGTACTTC. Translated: CASSKGAQAPSYEQYF.

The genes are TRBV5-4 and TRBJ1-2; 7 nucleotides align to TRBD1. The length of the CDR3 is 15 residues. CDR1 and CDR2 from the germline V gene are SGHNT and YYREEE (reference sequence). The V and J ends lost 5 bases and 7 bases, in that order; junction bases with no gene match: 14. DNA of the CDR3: TGTGCCAGCAGTCTGGAATCCGGGACAGATTCTGGCTACACCTTC. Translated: CASSLESGTDSGYTF.

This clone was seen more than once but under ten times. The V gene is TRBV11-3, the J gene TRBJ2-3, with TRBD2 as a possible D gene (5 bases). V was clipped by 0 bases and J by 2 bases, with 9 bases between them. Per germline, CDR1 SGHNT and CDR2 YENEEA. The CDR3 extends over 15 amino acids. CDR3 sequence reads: CASSLEAGLTDTQYF. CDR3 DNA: TGTGCCAGCAGCTTAGAGGCAGGACTCACAGATACGCAGTATTTT.

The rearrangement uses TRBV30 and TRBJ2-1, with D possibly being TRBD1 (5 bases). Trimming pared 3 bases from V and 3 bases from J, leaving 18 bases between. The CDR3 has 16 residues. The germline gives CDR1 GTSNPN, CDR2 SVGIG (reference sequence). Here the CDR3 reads CAWSHGSQGYYNEQFF. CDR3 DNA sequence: TGTGCCTGGAGCCACGGTTCCCAGGGATACTACAATGAGCAGTTCTTC.

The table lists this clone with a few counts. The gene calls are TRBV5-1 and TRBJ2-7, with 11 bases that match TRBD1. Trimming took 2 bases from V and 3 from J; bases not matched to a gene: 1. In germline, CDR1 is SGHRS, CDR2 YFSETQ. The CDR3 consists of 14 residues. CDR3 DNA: TGCGCCAGCAGCTTCGGGACAGGGGGCTACGAGCAGTACTTC. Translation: CASSFGTGGYEQYF.

CDR3 in amino acids: CASSQSDRSYGYTF. DNA of the CDR3: TGTGCCAGCAGTCAGAGCGACAGGTCCTATGGCTACACCTTC. The rearrangement uses TRBV6-5 and TRBJ1-2, with a tentative D call TRBD1 (6 bases). Germline CDR1 MNHEY, CDR2 SVGAGI. This CDR3 region has 14 residues. V was pared by 5 bases and J by 4 bases, with 14 bases between.

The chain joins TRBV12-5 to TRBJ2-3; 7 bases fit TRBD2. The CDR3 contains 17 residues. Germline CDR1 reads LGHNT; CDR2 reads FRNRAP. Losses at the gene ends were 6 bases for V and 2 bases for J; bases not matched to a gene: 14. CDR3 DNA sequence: TGTGCTAGTGGCCGTACCCACCTAGCGGCGGCCACAGATACGCAGTATTTT. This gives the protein CASGRTHLAAATDTQYF.

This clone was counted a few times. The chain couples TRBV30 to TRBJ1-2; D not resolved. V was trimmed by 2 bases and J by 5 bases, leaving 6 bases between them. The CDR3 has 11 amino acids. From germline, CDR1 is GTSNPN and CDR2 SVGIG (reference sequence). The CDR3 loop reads CAWSNNYGYTF. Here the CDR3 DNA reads TGTGCCTGGAGTAATAATTATGGCTACACCTTC.

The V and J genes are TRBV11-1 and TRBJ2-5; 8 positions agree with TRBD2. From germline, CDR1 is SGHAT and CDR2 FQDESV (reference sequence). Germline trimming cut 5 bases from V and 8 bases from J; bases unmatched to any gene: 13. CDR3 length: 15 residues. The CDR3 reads CASSLLRERGLTQYF. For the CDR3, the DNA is TGTGCCAGCAGCCTCCTGAGGGAGCGGGGGCTAACCCAGTACTTC.

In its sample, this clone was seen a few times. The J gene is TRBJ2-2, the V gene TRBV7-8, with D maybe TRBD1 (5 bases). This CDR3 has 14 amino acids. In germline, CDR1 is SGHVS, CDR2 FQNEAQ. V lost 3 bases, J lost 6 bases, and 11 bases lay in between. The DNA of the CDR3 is TGTGCCAGCAGCTTTGGTTCAGGGCCCGGGGAGCTGTTTTTT. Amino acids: CASSFGSGPGELFF.

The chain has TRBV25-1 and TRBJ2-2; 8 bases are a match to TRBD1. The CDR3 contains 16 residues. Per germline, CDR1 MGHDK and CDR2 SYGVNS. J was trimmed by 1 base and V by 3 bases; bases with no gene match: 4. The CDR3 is CASSETGAMNTGELFF. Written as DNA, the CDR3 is TGTGCCAGCAGTGAGACAGGGGCGATGAACACCGGGGAGCTGTTTTTT.

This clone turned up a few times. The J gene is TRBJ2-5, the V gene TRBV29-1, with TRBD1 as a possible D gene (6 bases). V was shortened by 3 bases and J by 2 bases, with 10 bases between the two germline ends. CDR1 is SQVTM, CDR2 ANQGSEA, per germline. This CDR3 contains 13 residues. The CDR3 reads CSVERTEQETQYF. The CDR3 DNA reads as TGCAGCGTTGAGAGGACAGAACAAGAGACCCAGTACTTC.

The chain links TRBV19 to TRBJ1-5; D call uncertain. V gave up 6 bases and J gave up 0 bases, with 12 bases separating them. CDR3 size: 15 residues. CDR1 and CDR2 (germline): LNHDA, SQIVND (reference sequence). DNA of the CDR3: TGTGCCAGTAGCCTGTGGGCGCATAGCAATCAGCCCCAGCATTTT. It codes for CASSLWAHSNQPQHF.

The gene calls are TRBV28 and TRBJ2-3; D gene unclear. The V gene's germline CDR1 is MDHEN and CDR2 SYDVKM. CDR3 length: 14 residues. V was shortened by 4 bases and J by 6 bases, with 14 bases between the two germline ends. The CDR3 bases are TGTGCCAGCAGTTCGATTCGGTTTAGCGATACGCAGTATTTT. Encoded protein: CASSSIRFSDTQYF.

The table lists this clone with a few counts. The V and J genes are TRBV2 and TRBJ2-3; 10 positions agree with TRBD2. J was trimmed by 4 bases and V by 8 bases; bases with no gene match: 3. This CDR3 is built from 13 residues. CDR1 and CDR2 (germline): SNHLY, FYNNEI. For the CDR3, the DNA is TGTGCCAGCGTAAGCGGGGGGGCAGATACGCAGTATTTT. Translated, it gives CASVSGGADTQYF. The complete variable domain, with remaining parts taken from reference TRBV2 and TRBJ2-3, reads EPEVTQTPSHQVTQMGQEVILRCVPISNHLYFYWYRQILGQKVEFLVSFYNNEISEKSEIFDDQFSVERPDGSNFTLKIRSTKLEDSAMYFCASVSGGADTQYFGPGTRLTVL.

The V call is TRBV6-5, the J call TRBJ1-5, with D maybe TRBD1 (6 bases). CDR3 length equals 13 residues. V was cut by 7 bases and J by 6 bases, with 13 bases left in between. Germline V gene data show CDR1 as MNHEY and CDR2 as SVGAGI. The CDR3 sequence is CASTQGSSQPQHF. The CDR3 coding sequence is TGTGCCAGCACACAGGGAAGTTCTCAGCCCCAGCATTTT.

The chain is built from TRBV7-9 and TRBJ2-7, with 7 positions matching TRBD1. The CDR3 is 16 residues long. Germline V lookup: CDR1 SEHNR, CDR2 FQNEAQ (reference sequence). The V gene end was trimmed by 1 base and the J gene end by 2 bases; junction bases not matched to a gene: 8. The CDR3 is CASSLGTGTETYEQYF. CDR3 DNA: TGTGCCAGCAGCTTAGGGACCGGGACAGAGACCTACGAGCAGTACTTC.

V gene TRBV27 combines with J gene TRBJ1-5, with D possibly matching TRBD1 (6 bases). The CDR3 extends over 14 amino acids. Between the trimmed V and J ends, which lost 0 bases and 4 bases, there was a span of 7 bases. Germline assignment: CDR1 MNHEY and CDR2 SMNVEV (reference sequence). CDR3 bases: TGTGCCAGCAGTTTATCAGGGACAAATCAGCCCCAGCATTTT. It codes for CASSLSGTNQPQHF.

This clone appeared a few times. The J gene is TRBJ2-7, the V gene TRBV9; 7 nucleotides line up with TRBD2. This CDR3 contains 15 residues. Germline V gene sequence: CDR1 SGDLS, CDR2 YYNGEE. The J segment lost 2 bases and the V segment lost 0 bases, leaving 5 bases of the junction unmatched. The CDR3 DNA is TGTGCCAGCAGCGTAGGCGGACTAGGGACCTACGAGCAGTACTTC. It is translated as CASSVGGLGTYEQYF.